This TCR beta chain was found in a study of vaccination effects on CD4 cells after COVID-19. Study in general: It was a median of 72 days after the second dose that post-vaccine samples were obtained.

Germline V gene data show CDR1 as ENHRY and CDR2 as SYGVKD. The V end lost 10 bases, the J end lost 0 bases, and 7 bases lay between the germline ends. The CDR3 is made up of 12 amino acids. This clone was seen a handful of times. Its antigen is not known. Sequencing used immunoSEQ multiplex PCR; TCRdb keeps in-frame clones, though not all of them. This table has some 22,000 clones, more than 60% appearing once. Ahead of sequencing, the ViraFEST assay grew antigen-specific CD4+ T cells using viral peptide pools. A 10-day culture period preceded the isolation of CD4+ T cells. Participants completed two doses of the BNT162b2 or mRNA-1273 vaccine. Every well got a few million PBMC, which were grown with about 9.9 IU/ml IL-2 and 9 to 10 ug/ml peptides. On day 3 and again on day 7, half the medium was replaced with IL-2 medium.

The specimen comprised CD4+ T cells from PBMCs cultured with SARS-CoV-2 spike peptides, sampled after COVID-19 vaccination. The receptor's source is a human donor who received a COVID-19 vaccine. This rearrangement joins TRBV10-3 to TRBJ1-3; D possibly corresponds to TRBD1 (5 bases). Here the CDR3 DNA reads TGTGCCACAGGGACCTCTGGAAACACCATATATTTT. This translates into CATGTSGNTIYF.